These 27 T cell receptor beta chains originate from one sample sequenced in a study of blood T cell repertoires in COVID-19. The table came from immunoSEQ multiplex PCR; TCRdb's copy has only in-frame clones and leaves some out. Among a few hundred thousand clones listed, roughly nine tenths were seen once. The sequencing input was peripheral blood. The receptors were gathered from a man younger than 30 with active or convalescent COVID-19.

The chain uses TRBV13 and TRBJ1-4, with a tentative D call TRBD1 (5 bases). V shed 5 bases and J shed 8 bases, with 18 bases lying between them. The CDR3 contains 15 residues. Looked up from germline, CDR1 is PRHDT and CDR2 is FYEKMQ (reference sequence). The DNA for the CDR3 is TGTGCCAGCAGCCGTGGGGCCGCCCCTCGGGAAAAACTGTTTTTT. It specifies CASSRGAAPREKLFF.

A single count supports this clone. The V call is TRBV21-1, the J call TRBJ1-4; the D call of TRBD1 is as the table states it, not checked on the DNA. TRBV21-1 constitutes a pseudogene. CDR3 length: 15 residues. The CDR3 spells CASNQNRETNEKLFF. The DNA for the CDR3 is TGTGCCAGCAACCAAAACAGGGAGACTAATGAAAAACTGTTTTTT.

J is TRBJ2-1 and V is TRBV24-1, with D perhaps matching TRBD1 (6 bases). Germline V lookup: CDR1 KGHDR, CDR2 SFDVKD. This CDR3 contains 16 residues. V lost 4 bases to trimming and J lost 3 bases, with 15 bases between them. The DNA of the CDR3 is TGTGCCACCAGTGACCCAACAGGGTCCTTCTACAATGAGCAGTTCTTC. Protein: CATSDPTGSFYNEQFF.

The chain joins TRBV6-2 or TRBV6-3 to TRBJ1-2; 10 bases fit TRBD1. The CDR3 runs to 13 residues. CDR1 is MNHEY and CDR2 is SVGEGT in the germline V gene. V gave up 6 bases and J gave up 6 bases; unmatched junction bases: 4. The CDR3 bases are TGTGCCAGCAGCTCGACAGGGGGCCATGGCTACACCTTC. It encodes CASSSTGGHGYTF.

This clone was seen a few times. The V call is TRBV20-1, the J call TRBJ2-7, with D possibly matching TRBD2 (5 bases). Germline V gene lookup returns CDR1 DFQATT and CDR2 SNEGSKA (reference sequence). CDR3 length: 16 amino acids. V lost 3 bases and J lost 2, with 20 bases in between. The CDR3 sequence is CSASDSLLGVTYEQYF. The CDR3 DNA follows: TGCAGTGCTAGTGATTCCCTACTCGGGGTTACCTACGAGCAGTACTTC.

The V call is TRBV6-1, the J call TRBJ2-7, with 8 bases that match TRBD1. With 2 bases clipped from V and 6 bases from J, the junction kept 12 bases outside the gene matches. Germline assignment: CDR1 MNHNS and CDR2 SASEGT. CDR3 length: 16 residues. This CDR3 reads CASSERTGRHLSEQYF. As DNA, the CDR3 is TGTGCCAGCAGTGAAAGGACAGGGCGCCACCTGTCCGAGCAGTACTTC.

The chain combines TRBV5-1 with TRBJ2-7, with TRBD1 matching 8 bases. Germline values: CDR1 SGHRS, CDR2 YFSETQ. The CDR3 length is 15 residues. J lost 4 bases, V lost 4 bases, and 10 bases had no gene match. In DNA form, the CDR3 reads TGCGCCAGCAGCGAACCTGGACAGGGTTCGTACGAGCAGTACTTC. Translated, it gives CASSEPGQGSYEQYF.

The CDR3 sequence is CASSPAPRGYGYTF. The CDR3 DNA follows: TGTGCCAGCAGCCCGGCCCCTAGGGGCTATGGCTACACCTTC. The rearrangement uses TRBV5-6 and TRBJ1-2, with a possible D match to TRBD1 (5 bases). The CDR3 covers 14 residues. Trimming stripped 4 bases from V and 4 bases from J, with 14 bases between. Germline CDR1 is SGHDT and CDR2 is YYEEEE.

This chain's CDR3 is CASSPTISSNEQFF. The CDR3 DNA reads TGTGCCAGCTCACCTACCATATCCAGCAATGAGCAGTTCTTC. The chain employs TRBV18 and TRBJ2-1; D is ambiguous. Germline V lookup: CDR1 KGHSH, CDR2 LQKENI. The CDR3 has 14 amino acids. Trimming removed 3 bases from V and 6 bases from J, with 12 bases in between.

The genes are TRBV18 and TRBJ2-5; TRBD2 aligns across 14 bases. The V gene's germline CDR1 is KGHSH and CDR2 LQKENI. The length of the CDR3 is 15 residues. Germline trimming cut 8 bases from V and 3 bases from J; bases unmatched to any gene: 5. The CDR3 loop is CASEPTSGGEETQYF. In DNA form, the CDR3 reads TGTGCCAGCGAGCCGACTAGCGGGGGGGAAGAGACCCAGTACTTC.

The gene calls are TRBV6-5 and TRBJ2-1; a possible D gene is TRBD2 (6 bases). CDR1 MNHEY and CDR2 SVGAGI come from the germline V gene. This CDR3 has 15 amino acids. The V end lost 6 bases, the J end lost 6 bases, and 18 bases lay between the germline ends. The CDR3 loop is CASRLTGRGFNEQFF. The CDR3 DNA is TGTGCCAGCAGACTAACTGGGCGGGGCTTCAATGAGCAGTTCTTC.

Only one count was recorded for this clone. The V call is TRBV19, the J call TRBJ1-1; 7 positions match TRBD1. The V gene's germline CDR1 is LNHDA and CDR2 SQIVND (reference sequence). There are 15 residues in the CDR3. With V trimmed by 7 bases and J by 4 bases, 12 bases remained unmatched. The CDR3 is CASTLQGRGGTEAFF. CDR3 bases: TGTGCCAGTACCCTACAGGGGCGAGGGGGCACTGAAGCTTTCTTT.

The chain joins TRBV4-1 to TRBJ1-5; D gene unclear. Trimming stripped 4 bases from V and 6 bases from J, with 16 bases between. This CDR3 comprises 15 residues. CDR1 is MGHRA, CDR2 YSYEKL, per germline. The CDR3 loop reads CASSPRLGGGQPQHF. The CDR3 DNA reads as TGCGCCAGCAGCCCGCGACTGGGCGGAGGTCAGCCCCAGCATTTT.

The V and J genes are TRBV7-2 and TRBJ2-5; D is ambiguous. The CDR3 is made up of 14 amino acids. Trimming shortened V by 5 bases and J by 0 bases, and 10 bases separated the two germline ends. Germline V gene sequence: CDR1 SGHTA, CDR2 FQGNSA. The CDR3 DNA reads TGTGCCAGCAGCCTAGAATCCTACCAAGAGACCCAGTACTTC. This encodes CASSLESYQETQYF.

The gene calls are TRBV6-5 and TRBJ1-2; 10 nucleotides match TRBD1. There are 14 residues in the CDR3. The V segment lost 7 bases and the J segment 8 bases; nucleotides outside the gene matches: 10. CDR1 is MNHEY and CDR2 is SVGAGI in the germline V gene. CDR3 region: CASKEDRGQRGYTF. In nucleotides, the CDR3 is TGTGCCAGCAAAGAAGACAGGGGGCAAAGAGGCTACACCTTC.

V gene TRBV5-5 combines with J gene TRBJ2-7; TRBD2 might be the D (6 bases). CDR3 size: 14 residues. In germline, CDR1 is SGHKS, CDR2 YYEKEE (reference sequence). V was pared by 5 bases and J by 2 bases, with 14 bases between. The CDR3 bases are TGTGCCAGCAGTAAAGCGGGTCCCGCCTACGAGCAGTACTTC. Protein: CASSKAGPAYEQYF. The variable domain in full, with the rest retrieved from reference TRBV5-5 and TRBJ2-7, is DAGVTQSPTHLIKTRGQQVTLRCSPISGHKSVSWYQQVLGQGPQFIFQYYEKEERGRGNFPDRFSARQFPNYSSELNVNALLLGDSALYLCASSKAGPAYEQYFGPGTRLTVT.

J is TRBJ1-1 and V is TRBV4-3; D is undetermined. V dropped 1 base and J dropped 1 base, with 7 bases sitting between them. Germline CDR1 reads LGHNA; CDR2 reads YSLEER. The CDR3 has 14 residues. The CDR3 DNA sequence: TGCGCCAGCAGCCAAGGGTCAGGGAACACTGAAGCTTTCTTT. Translating gives CASSQGSGNTEAFF.

V is TRBV5-1 and J is TRBJ2-1, with 7 bases aligning to TRBD1. Per the germline V gene, CDR1 is SGHRS and CDR2 is YFSETQ. Trimming cost V 7 bases and J 9 bases; bases outside gene matches: 7. The CDR3 has 12 amino acids. CDR3 sequence: CASHQGVGEQFF. In nucleotides, the CDR3 is TGCGCCAGCCACCAGGGGGTGGGTGAGCAGTTCTTC.

DNA for the CDR3: TGTGCCAGCCGGACATATCAAGGCACAGATACGCAGTATTTT. It translates to CASRTYQGTDTQYF. V gene TRBV2 combines with J gene TRBJ2-3, with a tentative D call TRBD1 (5 bases). This CDR3 comprises 14 residues. Germline values: CDR1 SNHLY, CDR2 FYNNEI. Trimming removed 8 bases from V and 1 base from J, with 13 bases in between.

The chain carries TRBV11-2 and TRBJ1-6; D uncertain. Germline CDR1 and CDR2: SGHAT and FQNNGV. V lost 4 bases, J lost 0 bases, and 19 bases lay in between. The CDR3 is made up of 19 amino acids. The chain's CDR3 is CASSSEPPTPSSYNSPLHF. The DNA for the CDR3 is TGTGCCAGCAGCTCCGAACCCCCGACACCGAGCTCCTATAATTCACCCCTCCACTTT.

The chain recombines TRBV4-1 with TRBJ2-7, with 9 nucleotides matching TRBD1. Germline V gene data show CDR1 as MGHRA and CDR2 as YSYEKL. With V trimmed by 4 bases and J by 2 bases, 9 bases remained unmatched. The CDR3 length is 16 residues. The CDR3 protein is CASSPGLGQGTYEQYF. The CDR3, as DNA: TGCGCCAGCAGCCCGGGCCTCGGACAGGGGACCTACGAGCAGTACTTC.

The genes are TRBV3-1 (or the pseudogene TRBV3-2) and TRBJ2-2; 14 bases fit TRBD2. The CDR3 contains 19 residues. The germline V gene has CDR1 LGHDT and CDR2 YNNKEL (reference sequence). The ends lost 4 bases at V and 4 bases at J; junction bases unmatched: 11. DNA for the CDR3: TGTGCCAGCAGCCTTCACCCGGGACTAGCGGGAGCGAGCACCGGGGAGCTGTTTTTT. It is translated as CASSLHPGLAGASTGELFF.

Comments on this clone: This is likely a read error, given that the CDR3 carries no conserved phenylalanine or tryptophan at its end. The DNA is omitted, as the CDR3 cannot be located on it reliably, and the CDR3 follows TCRdb's listing. The rearrangement joins TRBV6-6 to TRBJ1-1. A total of 12 residues make up the CDR3, ends included. Germline V gives CDR1 MNHNY, CDR2 SVGAGI (reference sequence). The CDR3 here is CASSYRQLGLAR.

The V gene is TRBV18, the J gene TRBJ1-5; TRBD1 aligns across 9 bases. CDR1 KGHSH and CDR2 LQKENI come from the germline V gene. V was clipped by 6 bases and J by 6 bases; unmatched bases: 9. This CDR3 has 15 residues. The CDR3 DNA follows: TGTGCCAGCTCCGACCGGGACAGGGTGGGTCAGCCCCAGCATTTT. Translating it yields CASSDRDRVGQPQHF.

This clone was recorded a few times. The J gene is TRBJ2-7, the V gene TRBV7-2; D gene ambiguous. The CDR3 spans 14 residues. Germline V gives CDR1 SGHTA, CDR2 FQGNSA. With 1 base removed from V and 0 bases from J, the gap between germline ends came to 7 bases. The CDR3 coding sequence is TGTGCCAGCAGCTTAGGAGGAGTCTCCTACGAGCAGTACTTC. Its protein is CASSLGGVSYEQYF.

This clone has only one observation. The V and J genes are TRBV6-5 and TRBJ1-2, with D possibly being TRBD1 (5 bases). The CDR3 runs to 13 residues. Trimming took off 4 bases at V and 3 bases at J, with 9 bases between the two ends. Germline V lookup: CDR1 MNHEY, CDR2 SVGAGI. The CDR3 sequence: CASSSKGYYGYTF. CDR3 nucleotides: TGTGCCAGCAGTTCCAAGGGGTACTATGGCTACACCTTC.

The chain has TRBV6-5 and TRBJ1-6; 7 bases align to TRBD1. The junction had 4 bases not matched to a gene; V was cut back by 1 base and J by 7 bases. The CDR3 is made up of 15 amino acids. Per the germline V gene, CDR1 is MNHEY and CDR2 is SVGAGI. This chain's CDR3 is CASSYYNRGNSPLHF. The CDR3 DNA follows: TGTGCCAGCAGTTACTATAACAGGGGAAATTCACCCCTCCACTTT.